This is a list of T cell receptor beta chains from one sample in a study of blood T cell repertoires in COVID-19. Generated by immunoSEQ multiplex PCR, the TCRdb table keeps only in-frame clones and is missing some. The sample has about 180,000 clones; about 86% are singletons. The sample comprised peripheral blood. The source of these receptors is a man aged 45-60 years with active or convalescent COVID-19. CDR3s include the opening cysteine and the closing phenylalanine or tryptophan. Each record gives: clone size, D gene, V gene, J gene, CDR3 protein, CDR3 DNA. A D gene is named only where the DNA matches it firmly. Clone size is given for some rows only: seen once, a few or many times, or a class if the clone is expanded.

-	-	TRBV27	TRBJ1-1	CASSAGTPGTEAFF	TGTGCCAGCAGTGCCGGGACACCAGGGACTGAAGCTTTCTTT
once	-	TRBV4-3	TRBJ2-3	CASSQGEGVSDTQYF	TGCGCCAGCAGCCAAGGAGAGGGTGTGTCAGATACGCAGTATTTT
-	TRBD1	TRBV19	TRBJ1-5	CASSTTGGSQPQHF	TGTGCCAGTAGCACTACAGGGGGTAGTCAGCCCCAGCATTTT
-	TRBD1	TRBV30	TRBJ1-4	CAWRPGQGDEKLFF	TGTGCCTGGAGACCGGGACAGGGGGACGAAAAACTGTTTTTT
-	-	TRBV28	TRBJ1-1	CASSPAGVTEAFF	TGTGCCAGCAGCCCGGCGGGGGTCACTGAAGCTTTCTTT
-	-	TRBV7-2	TRBJ1-2	CASSLATAKYGYTF	TGTGCCAGCAGCTTAGCCACAGCAAAATATGGCTACACCTTC
-	TRBD1	TRBV5-1	TRBJ1-4	CASSLTGAGNEKLFF	TGCGCCAGCAGCTTGACAGGGGCGGGGAATGAAAAACTGTTTTTT
-	TRBD1	TRBV6-1	TRBJ1-2	CASSEGTGKNYGYTF	TGTGCCAGCAGTGAGGGGACAGGGAAAAATTATGGCTACACCTTC
-	TRBD1	TRBV19	TRBJ1-6	CASSADRAYSPLHF	TGTGCCAGTAGTGCGGACAGGGCGTATTCACCCCTCCACTTT
-	-	TRBV19	TRBJ1-5	CASRTPGRTNQPQHF	TGTGCCAGTAGGACTCCGGGGAGAACGAATCAGCCCCAGCATTTT
-	-	TRBV6-5	TRBJ1-5	CASRSDSNQPQHF	TGTGCCAGCAGGTCGGACAGTAATCAGCCCCAGCATTTT
few	-	TRBV15	TRBJ2-7	CATSRDPGILYEQYF	TGTGCCACCAGCAGAGATCCGGGGATCCTCTACGAGCAGTACTTC
-	-	TRBV12-3/TRBV12-4	TRBJ1-2	CASSALGYGYTF	TGTGCCAGCAGTGCCCTCGGCTATGGCTACACCTTC
-	TRBD2	TRBV24-1	TRBJ2-7	CATSGKASGSYEQYF	TGTGCCACCAGTGGTAAGGCTAGCGGGAGCTACGAGCAGTACTTC
once	-	TRBV20-1	TRBJ1-2	CSARGAWYTF	TGCAGTGCTAGGGGGGCTTGGTACACCTTC
-	-	TRBV3-1/TRBV3-2	TRBJ1-3	CASSQGLNSGNTIYF	TGTGCCAGCAGCCAGGGCCTCAACTCTGGAAACACCATATATTTT
-	-	TRBV6-5	TRBJ1-3	CASGTGPSSGNTIYF	TGTGCCAGCGGAACAGGACCGAGCTCTGGAAACACCATATATTTT
-	-	TRBV5-1	TRBJ2-6	CASSAGSGANVLTF	TGCGCCAGCAGCGCAGGGTCTGGGGCCAACGTCCTGACTTTC
-	TRBD1	TRBV30	TRBJ1-1	CAWSAGQATEAFF	TGTGCCTGGAGCGCGGGACAGGCCACTGAAGCTTTCTTT
-	TRBD1	TRBV19	TRBJ1-2	CASSSGGNGYTF	TGTGCCAGTAGTTCAGGGGGCAATGGCTACACCTTC
few	-	TRBV28	TRBJ2-2	CASTGTTNTGELFF	TGTGCCAGCACGGGGACAACGAACACCGGGGAGCTGTTTTTT
-	TRBD1	TRBV6-6	TRBJ1-2	CASRDGTGNYGYTF	TGTGCCAGCAGAGACGGGACAGGGAACTATGGCTACACCTTC
many	-	TRBV11-2	TRBJ2-1	CASSLSRAVSYNEQFF	TGTGCCAGCAGCTTATCTAGAGCGGTGTCCTACAATGAGCAGTTCTTC
-	-	TRBV12-2	TRBJ1-5	CASRPRGVWNQPQHF	TGTGCAAGTCGCCCCCGGGGTGTTTGGAATCAGCCCCAGCATTTT
-	-	TRBV3-1/TRBV3-2	TRBJ1-3	CASSSEGGRGNTIYF	TGTGCCAGCAGCTCGGAAGGGGGAAGAGGAAACACCATATATTTT
-	-	TRBV6-5	TRBJ2-3	CASTISGSTDTQYF	TGTGCCAGCACCATCAGCGGTTCCACAGATACGCAGTATTTT
-	TRBD1	TRBV6-5	TRBJ1-1	CASRTGQGPEAFF	TGTGCCAGCAGAACCGGACAGGGCCCTGAAGCTTTCTTT
-	-	TRBV7-2	TRBJ1-2	CASSLVGNYGYTF	TGTGCCAGCAGCTTAGTCGGGAACTATGGCTACACCTTC
-	-	TRBV11-2	TRBJ2-3	CASSEGADTQYF	TGTGCCAGCAGCGAGGGGGCAGATACGCAGTATTTT
-	TRBD1	TRBV5-1	TRBJ2-2	CASSSGQPTGELFF	TGCGCCAGCAGCTCGGGACAGCCAACCGGGGAGCTGTTTTTT
-	TRBD2	TRBV2	TRBJ2-3	CASRVGTSGGAKFTDTQYF	TGTGCCAGCAGAGTCGGGACTAGCGGGGGGGCAAAATTTACAGATACGCAGTATTTT
-	TRBD1	TRBV12-5	TRBJ1-6	CASGSGQGANSPLHF	TGTGCTAGTGGATCCGGACAGGGGGCCAATTCACCCCTCCACTTT
-	-	TRBV19	TRBJ1-5	CASSIGNQPQHF	TGTGCCAGTAGTATCGGCAATCAGCCCCAGCATTTT
-	TRBD1	TRBV5-1	TRBJ2-2	CASSPGQVGAEELFF	TGCGCCAGCAGCCCAGGACAGGTTGGCGCCGAGGAGCTGTTTTTT